The clone carrying this T cell receptor beta chain was counted at least ten times. The time point here: patch test 1, 2 weeks after DPC sensitization. Treatment defined: therapeutic diphenylcyclopropenone sensitization with weekly scalp DPC. Alopecia patients deemed DPC-suitable, aged 18 to 70, excluding pregnancy. This sample is drawn from a study of human T cells and chemical hapten exposure. Study details: A 2 cm by 2 cm inner upper arm patch received 2% DPC for sensitization.

In the original workflow: TCRs per sample had a median of around 100,000 and ranged from about 20,000 to 700,000. Via MiXCR, TCRdb re-called the RACE reads, giving one row per CDR3 protein. The V and J calls, along with clone size, are taken from TCRdb and not from the paper's own processing. Seen here are roughly 100,000 distinct CDR3 sequences, approximately 9.9% observed once, and the top ten hold roughly 3.3%. The sequences come from whole blood, collected in connection with sensitization to the hapten diphenylcyclopropenone (DPC). This clonotype originated in a woman in her thirties or forties with alopecia areata. Some clones in this sample may be carry-over from other donors' samples.

CDR3 amino acids: CSVVAEDGNQPQHF. The CDR3 DNA reads TGCAGCGTTGTTGCTGAGGATGGCAATCAGCCCCAGCATTTT. The chain recombines TRBV29-1 with TRBJ1-5; D remains unclear. This CDR3 has 14 residues. Germline CDR1 reads SQVTM; CDR2 reads ANQGSEA. Trimming cost V 4 bases and J 2 bases, with 12 bases left between them. Full variable domain (outside the CDR3, taken from reference TRBV29-1 and TRBJ1-5): SAVISQKPSRDICQRGTSLTIQCQVDSQVTMMFWYRQQPGQSLTLIATANQGSEATYESGFVIDKFPISRPNLTFSTLTVSNMSPEDSSIYLCSVVAEDGNQPQHFGDGTRLSIL.